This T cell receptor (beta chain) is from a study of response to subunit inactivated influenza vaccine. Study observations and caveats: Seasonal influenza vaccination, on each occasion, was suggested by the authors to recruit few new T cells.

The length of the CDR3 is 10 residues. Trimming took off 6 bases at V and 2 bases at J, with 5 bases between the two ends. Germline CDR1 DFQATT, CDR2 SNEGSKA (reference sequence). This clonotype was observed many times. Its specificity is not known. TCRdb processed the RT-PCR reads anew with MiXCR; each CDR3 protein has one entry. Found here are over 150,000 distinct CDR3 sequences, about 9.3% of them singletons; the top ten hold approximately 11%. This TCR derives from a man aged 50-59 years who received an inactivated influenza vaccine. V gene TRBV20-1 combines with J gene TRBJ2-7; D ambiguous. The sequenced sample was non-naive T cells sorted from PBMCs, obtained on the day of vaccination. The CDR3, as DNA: TGCAGTGCAGGCGCCTACGAGCAGTACTTC. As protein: CSAGAYEQYF.